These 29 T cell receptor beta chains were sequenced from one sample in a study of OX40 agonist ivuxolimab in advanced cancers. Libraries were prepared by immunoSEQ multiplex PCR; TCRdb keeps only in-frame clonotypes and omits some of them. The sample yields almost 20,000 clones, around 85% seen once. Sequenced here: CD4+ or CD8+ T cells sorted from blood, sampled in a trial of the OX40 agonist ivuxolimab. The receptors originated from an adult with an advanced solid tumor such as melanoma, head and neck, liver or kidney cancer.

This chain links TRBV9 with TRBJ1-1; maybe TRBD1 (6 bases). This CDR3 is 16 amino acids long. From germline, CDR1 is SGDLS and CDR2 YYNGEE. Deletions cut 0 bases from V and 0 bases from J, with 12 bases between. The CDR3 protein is CASSVGGGQLNTEAFF. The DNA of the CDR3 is TGTGCCAGCAGCGTAGGAGGGGGGCAGTTGAACACTGAAGCTTTCTTT.

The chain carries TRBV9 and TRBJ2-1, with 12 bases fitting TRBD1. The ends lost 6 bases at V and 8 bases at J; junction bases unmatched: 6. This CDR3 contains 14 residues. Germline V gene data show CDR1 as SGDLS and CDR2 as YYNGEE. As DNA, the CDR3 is TGTGCCAGCAACCGGGGACAGGGGGCCGATGAGCAGTTCTTC. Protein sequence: CASNRGQGADEQFF.

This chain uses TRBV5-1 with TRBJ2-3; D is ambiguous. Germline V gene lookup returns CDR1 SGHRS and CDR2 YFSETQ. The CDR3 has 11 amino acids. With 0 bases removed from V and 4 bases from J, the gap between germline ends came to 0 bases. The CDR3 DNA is TGCGCCAGCAGCTTGGCAGATACGCAGTATTTT. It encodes CASSLADTQYF.

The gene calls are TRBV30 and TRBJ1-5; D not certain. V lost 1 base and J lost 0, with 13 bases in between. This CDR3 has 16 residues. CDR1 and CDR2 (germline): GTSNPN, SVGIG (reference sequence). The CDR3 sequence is CAWSGETGRSNQPQHF. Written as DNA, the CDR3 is TGTGCCTGGAGTGGGGAGACCGGGCGTAGCAATCAGCCCCAGCATTTT.

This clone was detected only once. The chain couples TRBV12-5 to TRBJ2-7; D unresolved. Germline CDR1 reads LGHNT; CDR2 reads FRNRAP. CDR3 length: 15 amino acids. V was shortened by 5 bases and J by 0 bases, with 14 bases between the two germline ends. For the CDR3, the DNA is TGTGCTAGTGGTCCCCTGGGCAGTCACTCCTACGAGCAGTACTTC. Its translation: CASGPLGSHSYEQYF.

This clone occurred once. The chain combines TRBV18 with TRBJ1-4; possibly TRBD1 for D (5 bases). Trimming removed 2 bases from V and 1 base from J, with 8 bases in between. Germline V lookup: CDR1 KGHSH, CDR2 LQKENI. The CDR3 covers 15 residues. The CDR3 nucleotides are TGTGCCAGCTCACCAGGGGGAAGAACTAATGAAAAACTGTTTTTT. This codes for CASSPGGRTNEKLFF.

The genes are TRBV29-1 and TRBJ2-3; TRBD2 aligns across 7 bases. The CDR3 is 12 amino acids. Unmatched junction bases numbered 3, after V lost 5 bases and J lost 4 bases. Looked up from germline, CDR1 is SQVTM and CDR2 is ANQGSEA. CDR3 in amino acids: CSVKRGSDTQYF. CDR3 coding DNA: TGCAGCGTTAAGCGGGGCTCAGATACGCAGTATTTT.

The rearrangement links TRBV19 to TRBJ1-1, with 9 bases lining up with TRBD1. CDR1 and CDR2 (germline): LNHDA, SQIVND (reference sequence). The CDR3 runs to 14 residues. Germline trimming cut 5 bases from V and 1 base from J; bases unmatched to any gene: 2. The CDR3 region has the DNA TGTGCCAGTAGTGGACAGGGGAAGAACACTGAAGCTTTCTTT. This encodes CASSGQGKNTEAFF.

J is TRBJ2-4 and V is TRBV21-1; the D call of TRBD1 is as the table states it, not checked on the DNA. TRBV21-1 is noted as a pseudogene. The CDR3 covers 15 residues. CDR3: CAPLYGFRDGHIQYF. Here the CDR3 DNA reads TGTGCCCCACTTTATGGGTTCAGGGATGGGCACATTCAGTACTTC.

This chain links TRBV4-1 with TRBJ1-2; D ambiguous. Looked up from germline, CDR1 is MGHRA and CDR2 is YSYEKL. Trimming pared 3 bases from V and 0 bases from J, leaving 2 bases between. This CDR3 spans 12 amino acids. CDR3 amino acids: CASSHTNYGYTF. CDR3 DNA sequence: TGCGCCAGCAGCCACACTAACTATGGCTACACCTTC.

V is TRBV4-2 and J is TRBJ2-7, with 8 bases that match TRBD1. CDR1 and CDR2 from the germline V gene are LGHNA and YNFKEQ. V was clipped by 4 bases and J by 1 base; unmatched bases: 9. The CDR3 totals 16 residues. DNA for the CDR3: TGTGCCAGCAGCCTAACCGCCGGGACAGGATCCTACGAGCAGTACTTC. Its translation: CASSLTAGTGSYEQYF.

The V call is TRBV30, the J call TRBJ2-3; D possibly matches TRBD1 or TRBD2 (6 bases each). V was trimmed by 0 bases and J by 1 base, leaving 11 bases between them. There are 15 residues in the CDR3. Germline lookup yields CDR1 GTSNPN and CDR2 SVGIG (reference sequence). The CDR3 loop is CAWSVRGARTDTQYF. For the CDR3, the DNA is TGTGCCTGGAGTGTGAGGGGGGCGCGCACAGATACGCAGTATTTT. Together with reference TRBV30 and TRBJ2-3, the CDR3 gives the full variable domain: SQTIHQWPATLVQPVGSPLSLECTVEGTSNPNLYWYRQAAGRGLQLLFYSVGIGQISSEVPQNLSASRPQDRQFILSSKKLLLSDSGFYLCAWSVRGARTDTQYFGPGTRLTVL.

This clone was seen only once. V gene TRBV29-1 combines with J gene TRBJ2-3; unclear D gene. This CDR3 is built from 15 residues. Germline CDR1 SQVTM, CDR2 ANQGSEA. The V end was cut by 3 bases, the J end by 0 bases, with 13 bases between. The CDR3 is CSVEVFDPSTDTQYF. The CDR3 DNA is TGCAGCGTTGAGGTCTTCGATCCTAGCACAGATACGCAGTATTTT.

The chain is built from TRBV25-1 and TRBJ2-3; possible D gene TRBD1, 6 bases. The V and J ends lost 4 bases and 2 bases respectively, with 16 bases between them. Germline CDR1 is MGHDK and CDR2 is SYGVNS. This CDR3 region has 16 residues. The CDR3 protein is CASSGRDKGYTDTQYF. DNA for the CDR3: TGTGCCAGCAGTGGCCGGGACAAAGGTTACACAGATACGCAGTATTTT.

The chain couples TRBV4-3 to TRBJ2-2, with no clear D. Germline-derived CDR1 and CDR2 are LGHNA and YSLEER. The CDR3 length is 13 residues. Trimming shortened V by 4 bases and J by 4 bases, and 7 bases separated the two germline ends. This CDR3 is CASSRDSTGELFF. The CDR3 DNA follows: TGCGCCAGCAGCCGGGATAGCACCGGGGAGCTGTTTTTT.

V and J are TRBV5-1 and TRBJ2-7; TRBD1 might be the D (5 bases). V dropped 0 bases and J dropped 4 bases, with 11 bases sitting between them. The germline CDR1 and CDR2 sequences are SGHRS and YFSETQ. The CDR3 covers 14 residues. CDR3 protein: CASSLVDRSYEQYF. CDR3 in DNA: TGCGCCAGCAGCTTGGTTGACAGATCATACGAGCAGTACTTC.

The CDR3 DNA is TGTGCCAGCAGCTGGGGTTTGGACACTTACTACGAGCAGTACTTC. Its translation is CASSWGLDTYYEQYF. V is TRBV7-9 and J is TRBJ2-7; perhaps TRBD1 as D (5 bases). Germline CDR1 is SEHNR and CDR2 is FQNEAQ (reference sequence). V was trimmed by 4 bases and J by 3 bases, leaving 16 bases between them. This CDR3 has 15 residues.

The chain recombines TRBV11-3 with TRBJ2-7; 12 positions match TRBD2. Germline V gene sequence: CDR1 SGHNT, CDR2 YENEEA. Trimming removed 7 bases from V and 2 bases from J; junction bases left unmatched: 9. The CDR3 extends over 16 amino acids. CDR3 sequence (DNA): TGTGCCAGCACCGGAGTCCGACTAGCGGGAGCCTACGAGCAGTACTTC. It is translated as CASTGVRLAGAYEQYF.

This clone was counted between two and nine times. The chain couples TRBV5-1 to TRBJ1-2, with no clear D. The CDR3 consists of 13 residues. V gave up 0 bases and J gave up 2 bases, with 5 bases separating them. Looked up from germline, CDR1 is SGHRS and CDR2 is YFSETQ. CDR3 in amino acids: CASSLAENYGYTF. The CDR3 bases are TGCGCCAGCAGCTTGGCCGAGAACTATGGCTACACCTTC. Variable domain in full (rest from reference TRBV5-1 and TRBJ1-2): KAGVTQTPRYLIKTRGQQVTLSCSPISGHRSVSWYQQTPGQGLQFLFEYFSETQRNKGNFPGRFSGRQFSNSRSEMNVSTLELGDSALYLCASSLAENYGYTFGSGTRLTVV.

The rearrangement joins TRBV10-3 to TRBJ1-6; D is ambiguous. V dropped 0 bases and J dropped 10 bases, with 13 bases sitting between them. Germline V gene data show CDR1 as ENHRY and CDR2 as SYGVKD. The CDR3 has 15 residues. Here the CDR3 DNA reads TGTGCCATCAGTGAGTCGGGCGCGTCCTTATCACCCCTCCACTTT. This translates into CAISESGASLSPLHF.

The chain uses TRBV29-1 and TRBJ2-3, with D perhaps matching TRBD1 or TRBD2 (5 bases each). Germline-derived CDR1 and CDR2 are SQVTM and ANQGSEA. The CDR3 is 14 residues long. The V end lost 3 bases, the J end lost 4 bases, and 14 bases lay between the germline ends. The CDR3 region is CSVEAPQGADTQYF. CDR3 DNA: TGCAGCGTTGAGGCCCCCCAGGGAGCAGATACGCAGTATTTT.

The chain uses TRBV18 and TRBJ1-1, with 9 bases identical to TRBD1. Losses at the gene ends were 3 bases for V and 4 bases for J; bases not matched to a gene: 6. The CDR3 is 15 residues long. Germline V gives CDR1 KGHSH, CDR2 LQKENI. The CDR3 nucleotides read TGTGCCAGCTCACCTCGGACAGGGGATTTCACTGAAGCTTTCTTT. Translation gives CASSPRTGDFTEAFF.

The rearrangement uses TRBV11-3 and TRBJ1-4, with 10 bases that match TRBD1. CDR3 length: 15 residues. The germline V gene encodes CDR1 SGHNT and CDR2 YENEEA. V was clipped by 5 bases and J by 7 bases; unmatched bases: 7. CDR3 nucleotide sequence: TGTGCCAGCAGCCCCGACAGGGGGCAGGGTGAAAAACTGTTTTTT. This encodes CASSPDRGQGEKLFF.

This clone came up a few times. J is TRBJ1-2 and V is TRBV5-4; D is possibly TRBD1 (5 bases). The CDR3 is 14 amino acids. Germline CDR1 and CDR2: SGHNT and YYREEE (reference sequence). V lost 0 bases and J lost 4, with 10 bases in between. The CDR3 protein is CASSLAGGSYGYTF. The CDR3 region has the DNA TGTGCCAGCAGCTTGGCCGGGGGTAGCTATGGCTACACCTTC.

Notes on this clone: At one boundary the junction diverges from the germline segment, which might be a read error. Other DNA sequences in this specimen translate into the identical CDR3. The CDR3 DNA is TGTGCCAGCAGTCAAGCGGGGTCCTACGAGCAGTACTTC. It specifies CASSQAGSYEQYF. The chain links TRBV6-1 to TRBJ2-7, with 7 bases aligning to TRBD2. The CDR3 is 13 amino acids. The V gene's germline CDR1 is MNHNS and CDR2 SASEGT.

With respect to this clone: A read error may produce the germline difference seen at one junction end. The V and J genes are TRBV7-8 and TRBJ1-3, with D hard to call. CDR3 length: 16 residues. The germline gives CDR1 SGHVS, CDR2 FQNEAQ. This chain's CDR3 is CASSLADASSGNTIYF. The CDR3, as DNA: TGTGCCAGCAGCCTAGCAGACGCAAGCTCTGGAAACACCATATATTTT.

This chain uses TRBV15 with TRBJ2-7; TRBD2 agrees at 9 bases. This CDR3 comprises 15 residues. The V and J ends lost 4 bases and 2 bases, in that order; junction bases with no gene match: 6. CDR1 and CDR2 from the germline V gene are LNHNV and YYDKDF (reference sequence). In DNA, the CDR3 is TGTGCCACCAGCATCGTAGCGGGAGCGGCCTACGAGCAGTACTTC. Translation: CATSIVAGAAYEQYF.

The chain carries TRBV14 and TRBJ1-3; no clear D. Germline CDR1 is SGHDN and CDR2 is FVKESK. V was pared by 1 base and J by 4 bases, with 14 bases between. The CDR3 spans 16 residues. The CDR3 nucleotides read TGTGCCAGCAGCCAAGGAAGGTTTCAGTCGGGAAACACCATATATTTT. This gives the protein CASSQGRFQSGNTIYF. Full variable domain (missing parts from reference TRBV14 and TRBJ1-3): EAGVTQFPSHSVIEKGQTVTLRCDPISGHDNLYWYRRVMGKEIKFLLHFVKESKQDESGMPNNRFLAERTGGTYSTLKVQPAELEDSGVYFCASSQGRFQSGNTIYFGEGSWLTVV.

DNA for the CDR3: TGTGCCAGCGGCGAACAGGGGAGCTACACCTTC. Translating gives CASGEQGSYTF. The chain recombines TRBV11-1 with TRBJ1-2; 7 positions agree with TRBD1. The V gene's germline CDR1 is SGHAT and CDR2 FQDESV (reference sequence). Trimming cost V 8 bases and J 9 bases; bases outside gene matches: 6. The CDR3 runs to 11 residues.